Below are 18 T cell receptor beta chains sequenced from a single sample in a study of OX40 agonist ivuxolimab in advanced cancers. Method: immunoSEQ multiplex PCR; TCRdb's copy keeps in-frame clones and lacks some. The data show about 47,000 clones, roughly 80% seen once. Sequenced material: CD4+ or CD8+ T cells sorted from blood, taken in a trial of the OX40 agonist ivuxolimab. Receptor source: an adult with an advanced solid tumor such as melanoma, head and neck, liver or kidney cancer.

V gene TRBV6-6 combines with J gene TRBJ2-3; D uncertain. V lost 11 bases, J lost 2 bases, and 20 bases lay in between. The germline V gene encodes CDR1 MNHNY and CDR2 SVGAGI (reference sequence). The CDR3 is 15 residues long. The CDR3 coding sequence is TGTGCCGGCCCGGGCAGGCAATTCCCCACAGATACGCAGTATTTT. Translating it yields CAGPGRQFPTDTQYF.

This clone showed up just a few times. The V call is TRBV13, the J call TRBJ2-2; 8 nucleotides align to TRBD2. Germline V gene sequence: CDR1 PRHDT, CDR2 FYEKMQ (reference sequence). The CDR3 extends over 17 amino acids. Trimming cost V 0 bases and J 7 bases; bases outside gene matches: 10. The chain's CDR3 is CASSLGWGLDQGGELFF. The CDR3 coding sequence is TGTGCCAGCAGCTTAGGTTGGGGACTAGATCAAGGCGGGGAGCTGTTTTTT.

The chain links TRBV5-5 to TRBJ2-2; TRBD2 agrees at 9 bases. The CDR3 covers 19 residues. Germline-derived CDR1 and CDR2 are SGHKS and YYEKEE (reference sequence). V lost 4 bases to trimming and J lost 4 bases; unmatched junction nucleotides: 17. CDR3 residues: CASSPDLAGAQWGTGELFF. CDR3 nucleotide sequence: TGTGCCAGCAGCCCGGACTTAGCGGGAGCGCAATGGGGCACCGGGGAGCTGTTTTTT.

This chain uses TRBV5-1 with TRBJ2-3; D could derive from TRBD1 or TRBD2 (5 bases each). CDR3 size: 14 residues. The germline gives CDR1 SGHRS, CDR2 YFSETQ. V was pared by 0 bases and J by 2 bases, with 7 bases between. The CDR3 spells CASSLAGTTDTQYF. CDR3 nucleotide sequence: TGCGCCAGCAGCTTGGCAGGGACCACAGATACGCAGTATTTT.

This chain links TRBV10-3 with TRBJ2-1; D gene ambiguous. V was clipped by 7 bases and J by 6 bases, with 10 bases between them. Looked up from germline, CDR1 is ENHRY and CDR2 is SYGVKD. This CDR3 region has 12 residues. Here the CDR3 DNA reads TGTGCCATCATAGGTAACTCCAATGAGCAGTTCTTC. Its protein is CAIIGNSNEQFF.

The chain employs TRBV28 and TRBJ2-7; D gene ambiguous. Germline V gene sequence: CDR1 MDHEN, CDR2 SYDVKM. The V gene lost 3 bases and the J gene lost 3 bases, with 3 bases spanning the gap. CDR3 length: 11 residues. Written as DNA, the CDR3 is TGTGCCAGCAGTTTGTTCTACGAGCAGTACTTC. Protein product: CASSLFYEQYF.

The rearrangement joins TRBV5-4 to TRBJ2-3, with 8 bases matching TRBD2. The V and J ends lost 2 bases and 3 bases, in that order; junction bases with no gene match: 5. The V gene's germline CDR1 is SGHNT and CDR2 YYREEE (reference sequence). There are 15 residues in the CDR3. The CDR3 is CASSFVGRETDTQYF. Written as DNA, the CDR3 is TGTGCCAGCAGCTTCGTCGGGAGGGAAACAGATACGCAGTATTTT.

This clone has a handful of counts. This sequence joins TRBV28 and TRBJ1-2; possibly TRBD1 for D (5 bases). The germline V gene encodes CDR1 MDHEN and CDR2 SYDVKM. The CDR3 extends over 12 amino acids. V lost 3 bases and J 7 bases, leaving 9 bases between the germline ends. DNA of the CDR3: TGTGCCAGCAGTTTCAAAGGGGCTGGCTACACCTTC. Its protein product is CASSFKGAGYTF.

This clone was picked up one time. The chain recombines TRBV5-6 with TRBJ1-1; D remains unclear. V lost 0 bases and J 8 bases, leaving 8 bases between the germline ends. This CDR3 region has 12 residues. Germline CDR1 reads SGHDT; CDR2 reads YYEEEE. This CDR3 reads CASSLADYEAFF. The CDR3 DNA follows: TGTGCCAGCAGCTTGGCAGACTACGAAGCTTTCTTT.

The V and J genes are TRBV28 and TRBJ2-7; 9 bases fit TRBD2. With V trimmed by 8 bases and J by 4 bases, 9 bases remained unmatched. Germline CDR1 and CDR2: MDHEN and SYDVKM. This CDR3 region has 14 residues. The CDR3 sequence is CASATNSGSYEQYF. The CDR3 DNA is TGTGCCAGCGCGACTAATAGCGGGAGTTACGAGCAGTACTTC.

V is TRBV5-1 and J is TRBJ1-2; the D is unclear. From germline, CDR1 is SGHRS and CDR2 YFSETQ. This CDR3 has 13 amino acids. V was clipped by 4 bases and J by 4 bases, with 11 bases between them. CDR3 nucleotides: TGCGCCAGCAGCCCTGACGGATTCTATGGCTACACCTTC. Translated: CASSPDGFYGYTF.

In its sample, this clone was seen a few times. The V and J genes are TRBV2 and TRBJ2-7; D might be TRBD1 (6 bases). CDR1 is SNHLY, CDR2 FYNNEI, per germline. The CDR3 contains 18 residues. Trimming shortened V by 5 bases and J by 1 base, and 24 bases separated the two germline ends. The CDR3 loop reads CASSPLYTGTRDSYEQYF. CDR3 nucleotides: TGTGCCAGCAGTCCATTATACACCGGGACAAGGGATTCCTACGAGCAGTACTTC. Full variable domain (remainder filled in from reference TRBV2 and TRBJ2-7): EPEVTQTPSHQVTQMGQEVILRCVPISNHLYFYWYRQILGQKVEFLVSFYNNEISEKSEIFDDQFSVERPDGSNFTLKIRSTKLEDSAMYFCASSPLYTGTRDSYEQYFGPGTRLTVT.

The chain couples TRBV5-4 to TRBJ2-5; 9 bases map to TRBD1. J was trimmed by 0 bases and V by 4 bases; bases with no gene match: 4. This CDR3 region has 15 residues. Germline CDR1 reads SGHNT; CDR2 reads YYREEE (reference sequence). Here the CDR3 DNA reads TGTGCCAGCAGCACCGGACAGGGGTACCAAGAGACCCAGTACTTC. Amino acids: CASSTGQGYQETQYF.

The chain employs TRBV18 and TRBJ1-1; 8 bases are shared with TRBD1. The ends lost 4 bases at V and 5 bases at J; junction bases unmatched: 6. This CDR3 comprises 14 residues. Germline V gene sequence: CDR1 KGHSH, CDR2 LQKENI. The CDR3 region has the DNA TGTGCCAGCTCACGAGGACAGGGAGAAACTGAAGCTTTCTTT. Its translation: CASSRGQGETEAFF.

This clone came up once. The rearrangement links TRBV5-1 to TRBJ2-2, with D possibly matching TRBD2 (5 bases). The CDR3 covers 14 residues. Between the trimmed V and J ends, which lost 9 bases and 5 bases, there was a span of 17 bases. Germline V gives CDR1 SGHRS, CDR2 YFSETQ. CDR3 sequence: CATQPGIFTGELFF. CDR3 sequence (DNA): TGCGCCACCCAGCCGGGAATCTTTACCGGGGAGCTGTTTTTT.

In its sample, this clone was seen a few times. The rearrangement uses TRBV19 and TRBJ2-1, with 10 bases matching TRBD2. CDR3 length: 16 residues. Germline V gene lookup returns CDR1 LNHDA and CDR2 SQIVND (reference sequence). V shed 3 bases and J 5 bases; nucleotides not matched to a gene: 7. This CDR3 is CASSMASGSVDNEQFF. CDR3 nucleotide sequence: TGTGCCAGTAGTATGGCTAGCGGGAGCGTCGACAATGAGCAGTTCTTC.

V is TRBV28 and J is TRBJ1-5, with TRBD1 as a possible D gene (6 bases). This CDR3 comprises 13 residues. Looked up from germline, CDR1 is MDHEN and CDR2 is SYDVKM. Here the CDR3 reads CSSGADSNQPQHF. The CDR3 DNA follows: TGTTCGTCGGGGGCAGATAGCAATCAGCCCCAGCATTTT.

This clone was picked up one time. The chain uses TRBV2 and TRBJ2-1; no reliable D call. CDR1 is SNHLY, CDR2 FYNNEI, per germline. The V end was cut by 4 bases, the J end by 6 bases, with 22 bases between. This CDR3 is built from 17 residues. In DNA, the CDR3 is TGTGCCAGCAGTGCCCTAGGCCGGGCCTTCGCCGTCAATGAGCAGTTCTTC. Translation gives CASSALGRAFAVNEQFF.